This T cell receptor beta chain was observed in a study of cytomegalovirus exposure and HLA in healthy donors. Study-level background: Researchers found that roughly 81% of 350 to 500 genotyped donors fell within the Caucasian-associated ancestry cluster. Notes on the study in general: Per a later analysis, roughly 17,000 TCR beta sequences showed association with HLA alleles at 0.05 false discovery rate.

The germline gives CDR1 SQVTM, CDR2 ANQGSEA. This CDR3 is built from 16 residues. V lost 1 base to trimming and J lost 0 bases; unmatched junction nucleotides: 7. 13 Jbeta primers and 60 Vbeta primers were used for the PCR. Assay used: immunoSEQ multiplex PCR; TCRdb lists only in-frame clones, some missing. Its clone listing holds more than 75,000 clones. With respect to this clone: Antigen unknown.

The source material was PBMCs. This receptor was obtained from a man aged 50-59 years in good health and CMV-seropositive. The chain links TRBV29-1 to TRBJ2-3; 7 bases fit TRBD2. For the CDR3, the DNA is TGCAGCGTTGAAGGCCCAGCGGGACTGAGCACAGATACGCAGTATTTT. It is translated as CSVEGPAGLSTDTQYF.